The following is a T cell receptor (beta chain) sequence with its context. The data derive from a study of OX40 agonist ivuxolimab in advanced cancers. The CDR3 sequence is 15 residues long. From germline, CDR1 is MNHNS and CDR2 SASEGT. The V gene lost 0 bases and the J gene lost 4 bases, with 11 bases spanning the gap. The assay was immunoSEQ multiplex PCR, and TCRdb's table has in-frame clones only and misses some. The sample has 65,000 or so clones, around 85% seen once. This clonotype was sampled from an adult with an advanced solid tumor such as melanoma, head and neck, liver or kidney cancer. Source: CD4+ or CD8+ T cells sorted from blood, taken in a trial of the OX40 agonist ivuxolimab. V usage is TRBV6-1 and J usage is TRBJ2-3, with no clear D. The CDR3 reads CASSEALGLSDTQYF. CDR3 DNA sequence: TGTGCCAGCAGTGAAGCGCTTGGGCTTTCAGATACGCAGTATTTT.